This T cell receptor (beta chain) was identified during a study of shared clonotypes between healthy human individuals. The study, taken as a whole, reports: Sharing across four donors was highest in naive CD4 (roughly 5%) and lowest in memory CD8 (around 0.4%).

Profiling relied on immunoSEQ multiplex PCR, and the TCRdb table lists in-frame clones only, not all of them. The table shows 600,000 or so clones, with roughly 98% occurring only once. Germline CDR1 reads SGHTA; CDR2 reads FQGNSA. The V end lost 1 base, the J end lost 4 bases, and 10 bases lay between the germline ends. The CDR3 covers 14 residues. As defined, naive CD8 cells were CD45RO-negative and positively selected for CCR7, with terminally differentiated effector memory CD45RA+ cells excluded. This clone occurred once. The antigen remains undetermined. Sequenced: naive CD8+ T cells sorted from blood. The chain employs TRBV7-2 and TRBJ2-5; D remains ambiguous. The sequence derives from a man under 40 in good health. The CDR3 protein is CASSLVFRRETQYF. Here the CDR3 DNA reads TGTGCCAGCAGCTTAGTATTCCGCCGAGAGACCCAGTACTTC.